This T cell receptor (beta chain) emerged from a study of sequential checkpoint blockade in melanoma. Across the study: Patients were randomized 1:1 to nivolumab-then-ipilimumab or ipilimumab-then-nivolumab first-line. Maintenance nivolumab came after either treatment sequence.

Treatment of the sample: randomized to nivolumab then ipilimumab (arm A) or the reverse (arm B). None of the patients previously received DNA-damaging chemotherapy. Sorted cells were live CD3+CD8+, lacking CD19 and CD56, from PBMCs. Germline CDR1 and CDR2: PRHDT and FYEKMQ (reference sequence). The CDR3 loop spans 14 amino acids. V shed 5 bases and J shed 2 bases, with 13 bases lying between them. The assay was immunoSEQ multiplex PCR, and TCRdb's table has in-frame clones only and misses some. This table has roughly 20,000 clones, around 83% appearing once. Sequences were derived from CD8+ T cells sorted from blood (inferred from file names), sampled from a patient given nivolumab and ipilimumab in sequence. This TCR was recovered from a human donor with melanoma. This chain connects TRBV13 to TRBJ2-7; D not resolved. CDR3: CASSPPTAAYEQYF. Written as DNA, the CDR3 is TGTGCCAGCAGCCCACCGACTGCAGCCTACGAGCAGTACTTC.